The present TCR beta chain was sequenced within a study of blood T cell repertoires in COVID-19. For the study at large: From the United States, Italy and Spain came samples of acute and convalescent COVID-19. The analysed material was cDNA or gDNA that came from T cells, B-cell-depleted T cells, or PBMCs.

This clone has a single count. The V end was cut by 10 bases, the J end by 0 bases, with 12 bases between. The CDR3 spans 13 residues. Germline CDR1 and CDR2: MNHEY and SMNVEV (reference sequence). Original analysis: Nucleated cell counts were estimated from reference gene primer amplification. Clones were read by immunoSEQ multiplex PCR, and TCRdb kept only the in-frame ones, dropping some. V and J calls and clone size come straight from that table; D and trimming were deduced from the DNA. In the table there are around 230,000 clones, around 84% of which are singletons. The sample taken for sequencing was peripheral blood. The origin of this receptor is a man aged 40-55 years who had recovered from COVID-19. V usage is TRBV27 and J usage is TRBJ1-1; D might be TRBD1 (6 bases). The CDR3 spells CATSGDMNTEAFF. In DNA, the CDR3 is TGTGCCACCTCAGGGGACATGAACACTGAAGCTTTCTTT.